Ten or more counts support the clone carrying this T cell receptor beta chain. The CDR3 runs to 11 residues. Looked up from germline, CDR1 is ENHRY and CDR2 is SYGVKD. The ends were cut back, 0 bases at V and 14 bases at J, with 8 bases in the middle. Sequencing libraries for TCR beta were prepared with iRepertoire HTBI primers and Arm-PCR of CDR3 regions. TCRdb re-called the multiplex PCR reads through MiXCR, storing one row per CDR3 protein. The table includes approximately 460,000 distinct CDR3 sequences, around 15% detected once. The data derive from a study of regulatory T cells in long-lasting Graves disease. Time point: newly diagnosed GD, antithyroid drugs for less than 3 months. Isolated PBMC RNA provided the starting material for the TCR library. This same sample was also part of a study on T cells in Graves' hyperthyroidism and ophthalmopathy. As reported in that work: Disease duration under 2 months; hyperthyroidism patients were aged 18 to 65. HTBI primers drove first-round RT-PCR of the TCR CDR3. Blood samples included most of the expanded thyroid clonotypes exceeding 0.001.

This chain connects TRBV10-3 to TRBJ2-1; D ambiguous. This specimen consisted of peripheral blood mononuclear cells (PBMCs), obtained at new diagnosis, from a patient treated with antithyroid drugs. The receptor comes from a woman younger than 45 with Graves disease. The DNA for the CDR3 is TGTGCCATCAGTGAGTCGGCTATCGAGTTCTTC. This translates into CAISESAIEFF.